Listed below are T cell receptor beta chains from one sample, sequenced in a study of blood T cell repertoires in COVID-19. The repertoire was sequenced with immunoSEQ multiplex PCR; TCRdb's copy has only in-frame clones and lacks some. The data contain approximately 150,000 clones, approximately 84% of them seen just once; the ten biggest clones take up roughly 3.4%. The sample was PBMCs or T cells enriched from blood (not recorded which). The receptors originated from a woman aged 50 to 60 with acute COVID-19. The CDR3 runs from the conserved cysteine through the conserved F or W. The order of the fields is V gene, clone size, J gene, D gene, CDR3 protein, CDR3 DNA. The D gene is left open where the match is weak. Part of the rows lack a size; the others show once, few, many or a class for expanded clones.

TRBV6-5,NA,TRBJ1-1,TRBD1,CASSTRQGADTEAFF,TGTGCCAGCAGTACCCGACAGGGGGCGGACACTGAAGCTTTCTTT
TRBV7-8,NA,TRBJ2-2,TRBD1,CASTVADRGYTGELFF,TGTGCCAGCACCGTGGCGGACAGGGGTTACACCGGGGAGCTGTTTTTT
TRBV24-1,NA,TRBJ1-2,TRBD1,CATSDFGTGSGYTF,TGTGCCACCAGTGATTTCGGGACAGGGAGTGGCTACACCTTC
TRBV5-1,NA,TRBJ2-5,NA,CASWDRTEETQYF,TGCGCCAGCTGGGACCGGACAGAAGAGACCCAGTACTTC
TRBV2,once,TRBJ2-1,TRBD2,CASRTLAGGGFF,TGTGCCAGCAGAACACTAGCGGGTGGGGGGTTCTTC
TRBV11-3,few,TRBJ2-2,NA,CASSGLGAATGELFF,TGTGCCAGCAGCGGATTAGGGGCGGCTACCGGGGAGCTGTTTTTT
TRBV5-4,NA,TRBJ1-2,NA,CASSYDSNYGYTF,TGTGCCAGCAGCTATGACAGTAACTATGGCTACACCTTC
TRBV11-3,NA,TRBJ1-1,TRBD1,CASSLGDRDREPPMNTEAFF,TGTGCCAGCAGCTTAGGGGACCGGGACAGGGAACCACCCATGAACACTGAAGCTTTCTTT
TRBV3-1/TRBV3-2,NA,TRBJ2-3,NA,CASSPHRRSGEGTDTQYF,TGTGCCAGCAGCCCCCACAGGCGGAGTGGGGAAGGTACAGATACGCAGTATTTT
TRBV10-3,few,TRBJ1-4,TRBD1,CAISEDRGTNEKLFF,TGTGCCATCAGTGAGGACAGGGGAACTAATGAAAAACTGTTTTTT
TRBV19,once,TRBJ1-2,TRBD1,CASIPHRQGTYYGYTF,TGTGCCAGTATCCCTCACCGACAGGGGACGTACTATGGCTACACCTTC
TRBV7-2,NA,TRBJ2-1,NA,CASTWESYNEQFF,TGTGCCAGCACCTGGGAGTCCTACAATGAGCAGTTCTTC
TRBV3-1/TRBV3-2,NA,TRBJ1-2,NA,CASRGARGYTF,TGTGCCAGCAGAGGGGCGCGGGGCTACACCTTC
TRBV19,once,TRBJ1-1,TRBD1,CASSIVSHTGETEAFF,TGTGCCAGTAGTATAGTCTCACACACAGGGGAAACTGAAGCTTTCTTT
TRBV30,NA,TRBJ2-7,TRBD1,CAEETGGDEQYF,TGTGCCGAAGAGACAGGGGGCGACGAGCAGTACTTC
TRBV5-1,NA,TRBJ1-1,NA,CASSSVGGSEAFF,TGCGCCAGCAGCTCGGTAGGGGGATCTGAAGCTTTCTTT
TRBV14,once,TRBJ2-5,TRBD2,CASSRGTSGNQETQYF,TGTGCCAGCAGCAGAGGGACTAGCGGCAACCAAGAGACCCAGTACTTC
TRBV11-3,once,TRBJ2-7,NA,CASSLAGMTYEQYF,TGTGCCAGCAGCTTAGCAGGCATGACCTACGAGCAGTACTTC
TRBV5-1,few,TRBJ2-3,TRBD2,CASSSEAGGAVDTQYF,TGCGCCAGCAGCTCGGAAGCGGGAGGAGCAGTCGATACGCAGTATTTT
TRBV12-3/TRBV12-4,NA,TRBJ2-1,NA,CASSLDPENEQFF,TGTGCCAGCAGTTTAGACCCCGAGAATGAGCAGTTCTTC
TRBV4-1,NA,TRBJ2-1,NA,CASSPELDDEQFF,TGCGCCAGCAGCCCGGAGTTAGACGATGAGCAGTTCTTC
TRBV4-3,NA,TRBJ2-1,NA,CASSRQRARFDAYNEQFF,TGCGCCAGCAGCCGGCAGCGGGCCCGGTTCGACGCCTACAATGAGCAGTTCTTC
TRBV18,NA,TRBJ2-1,NA,CASSPQTSGEGSYNEQFF,TGTGCCAGCTCACCACAGACCTCGGGGGAAGGATCCTACAATGAGCAGTTCTTC
TRBV5-1,NA,TRBJ2-2,TRBD1,CASSLIGTANTGELFF,TGCGCCAGCAGCCTAATAGGGACAGCGAACACCGGGGAGCTGTTTTTT
TRBV30,NA,TRBJ1-2,NA,CAWSLGINYGYTF,TGTGCCTGGAGTTTGGGCATTAACTATGGCTACACCTTC
TRBV2,NA,TRBJ1-5,NA,CASAVTSNQPQHF,TGTGCCAGCGCGGTAACAAGCAATCAGCCCCAGCATTTT
TRBV30,NA,TRBJ2-5,TRBD2,CAWSSPSGQETQYF,TGTGCCTGGAGTTCCCCTAGCGGTCAAGAGACCCAGTACTTC
TRBV6-2/TRBV6-3,NA,TRBJ1-1,NA,CATSAGVGAFF,TGTGCCACCAGTGCGGGGGTAGGGGCTTTCTTT
TRBV7-9,medium-sized,TRBJ1-4,NA,CASSIPGGYNEKLFF,TGTGCCAGCAGCATTCCGGGAGGGTATAATGAAAAACTGTTTTTT
TRBV7-9,NA,TRBJ2-7,NA,CASEGRPDYEQYF,TGTGCCAGCGAGGGCAGGCCGGACTACGAGCAGTACTTC
TRBV2,NA,TRBJ2-2,TRBD1,CAIWTGGDTGELFF,TGTGCCATCTGGACAGGGGGAGACACCGGGGAGCTGTTTTTT
TRBV7-2,NA,TRBJ2-3,TRBD2,CASVGTSGSYTQYF,TGTGCCAGCGTAGGGACTAGCGGGAGCTATACGCAGTATTTT
TRBV2,NA,TRBJ1-5,NA,CASSGGRGQPQHF,TGTGCCAGCAGTGGCGGAAGAGGTCAGCCCCAGCATTTT
TRBV30,NA,TRBJ1-3,NA,CAWNRDWVSGNTIYF,TGTGCCTGGAATCGGGACTGGGTATCTGGAAACACCATATATTTT
TRBV5-1,NA,TRBJ2-1,NA,CASSQDHEQFF,TGCGCCAGCAGCCAGGATCATGAGCAGTTCTTC
TRBV19,NA,TRBJ2-7,TRBD1,CASSPRQGAYEQYF,TGTGCCAGTAGTCCCAGACAGGGGGCCTACGAGCAGTACTTC
TRBV3-1/TRBV3-2,NA,TRBJ1-2,TRBD1,CASSQRDRGYTF,TGTGCCAGCAGCCAAAGGGACAGGGGCTACACCTTC
TRBV5-4,once,TRBJ2-3,TRBD2,CASRPLEGGQFTDTQYF,TGTGCCAGCAGACCCTTGGAGGGAGGGCAATTTACAGATACGCAGTATTTT
TRBV6-5,NA,TRBJ1-2,NA,CASSYGAGPGGYTF,TGTGCCAGCAGTTACGGTGCGGGGCCCGGTGGCTACACCTTC
TRBV19,NA,TRBJ2-3,TRBD1,CASRGGQGPLFTDTQYF,TGTGCCAGTAGAGGGGGACAGGGGCCCCTCTTCACAGATACGCAGTATTTT
TRBV25-1,NA,TRBJ1-4,NA,CASSEGQPNEKLFF,TGTGCCAGCAGCGAAGGACAGCCTAATGAAAAACTGTTTTTT
TRBV6-5,NA,TRBJ2-2,TRBD2,CASRPPSGSPGELFF,TGTGCCAGCAGGCCTCCTAGCGGGAGTCCCGGGGAGCTGTTTTTT
TRBV18,many,TRBJ1-2,NA,CASSPSPGLDGYTF,TGTGCCAGCTCACCGAGTCCAGGGCTGGATGGCTACACCTTC
TRBV7-2,NA,TRBJ2-1,TRBD2,CASSRSTLTSGDNEQFF,TGTGCCAGCAGCCGTTCGACATTGACTAGCGGAGACAATGAGCAGTTCTTC
TRBV5-1,NA,TRBJ2-3,TRBD1,CASSLTTGARADTQYF,TGCGCCAGCAGCTTGACCACAGGGGCTAGGGCAGATACGCAGTATTTT
TRBV7-9,NA,TRBJ1-6,TRBD1,CASRGTGGNNSPLHF,TGTGCCAGCAGGGGGACAGGGGGGAATAATTCACCCCTCCACTTT
TRBV18,NA,TRBJ2-1,TRBD2,CASSPPSGADNEQFF,TGTGCCAGCTCACCACCTAGCGGGGCGGACAATGAGCAGTTCTTC
TRBV30,NA,TRBJ2-7,TRBD1,CAWSRQGYEQYF,TGTGCCTGGAGTCGACAGGGCTACGAGCAGTACTTC
TRBV7-9,NA,TRBJ2-7,TRBD2,CASSLDVRGTSGKYEQYF,TGTGCCAGCAGCTTAGATGTCCGGGGAACTAGCGGAAAATACGAGCAGTACTTC
TRBV2,NA,TRBJ1-1,TRBD1,CASSEQGGGNTEAFF,TGTGCCAGCAGTGAACAGGGGGGAGGGAACACTGAAGCTTTCTTT
TRBV7-9,NA,TRBJ1-2,NA,CASSFSAGVNYGYTF,TGTGCCAGCAGCTTTTCGGCAGGGGTTAACTATGGCTACACCTTC
TRBV27,NA,TRBJ1-1,TRBD1,CASTPRDRDTEAFF,TGTGCCAGCACCCCCCGGGACAGGGACACTGAAGCTTTCTTT
TRBV19,NA,TRBJ1-1,NA,CASSMETSNTEAFF,TGTGCCAGTAGTATGGAGACTTCGAACACTGAAGCTTTCTTT
TRBV5-1,few,TRBJ2-1,TRBD1,CASGTPGTDYNEQFF,TGCGCCAGCGGAACACCCGGGACAGACTACAATGAGCAGTTCTTC
TRBV11-2,NA,TRBJ2-2,NA,CASSPLARVDGELFF,TGTGCCAGCAGCCCCTTAGCCAGGGTCGACGGGGAGCTGTTTTTT
TRBV5-5,NA,TRBJ1-6,NA,CASSSRGGEVDNSPLHF,TGTGCCAGCAGCTCCCGGGGGGGCGAAGTGGATAATTCACCCCTCCACTTT
TRBV7-9,NA,TRBJ2-2,TRBD2,CASSFPAGGLNTGELFF,TGTGCCAGCAGCTTTCCAGCGGGAGGGCTAAACACCGGGGAGCTGTTTTTT